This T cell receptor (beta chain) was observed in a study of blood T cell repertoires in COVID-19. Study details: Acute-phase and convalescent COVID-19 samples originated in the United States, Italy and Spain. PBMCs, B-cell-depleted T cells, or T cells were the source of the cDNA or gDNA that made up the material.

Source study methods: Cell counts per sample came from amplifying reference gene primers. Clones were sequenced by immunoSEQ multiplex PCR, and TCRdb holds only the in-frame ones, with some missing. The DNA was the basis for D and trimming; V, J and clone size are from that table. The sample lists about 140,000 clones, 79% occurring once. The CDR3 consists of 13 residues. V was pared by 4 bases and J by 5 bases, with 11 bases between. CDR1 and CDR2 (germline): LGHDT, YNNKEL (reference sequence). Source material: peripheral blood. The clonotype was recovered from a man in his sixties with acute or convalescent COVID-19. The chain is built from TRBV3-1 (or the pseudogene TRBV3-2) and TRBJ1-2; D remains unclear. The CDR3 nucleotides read TGTGCCAGCAGCCCCGGGAGAGATTATGGCTACACCTTC. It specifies CASSPGRDYGYTF.